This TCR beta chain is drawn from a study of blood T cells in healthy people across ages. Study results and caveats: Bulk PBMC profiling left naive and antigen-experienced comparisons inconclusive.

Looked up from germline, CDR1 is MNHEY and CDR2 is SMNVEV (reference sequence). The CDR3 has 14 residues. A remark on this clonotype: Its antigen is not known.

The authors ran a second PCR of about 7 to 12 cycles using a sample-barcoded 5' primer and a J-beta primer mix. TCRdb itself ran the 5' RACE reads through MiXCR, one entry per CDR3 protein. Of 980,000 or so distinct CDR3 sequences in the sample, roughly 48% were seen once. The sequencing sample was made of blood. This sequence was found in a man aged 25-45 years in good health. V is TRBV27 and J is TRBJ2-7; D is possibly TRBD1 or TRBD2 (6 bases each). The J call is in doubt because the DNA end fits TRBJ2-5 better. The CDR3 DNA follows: TGTGCCAGCAGTTTTTGGTCGGGGGCCAAGACCCAGTACTTC. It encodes CASSFWSGAKTQYF.